This TCR beta chain came from a study of CD8+ T cells in alopecia areata (dated by TCRdb to 2017 to 2018). With regard to the full study: The treated patients took part in an open-label pilot trial in which moderate-to-severe alopecia areata was treated with oral tofacitinib at 5 to 10 mg twice daily. Tofacitinib was given for 6 to 18 months, followed by 6 months of follow-up off drug to assess delayed response and recurrence. For the treated patients, the SALT score, which quantifies what percentage of scalp surface area is affected, served as the measure of disease severity. High-throughput TCRbeta sequencing was used to examine T cell clonal expansion in alopecia areata in both the C3H/HeJ mouse model and human patients. On the human side, TCRbeta sequencing was run on scalp tissue and on sorted CD4+ and CD8+ peripheral blood T cells from healthy controls and from alopecia areata patients with either patchy or totalis/universalis disease. Tofacitinib-treated patients had biopsies at baseline and at 4 and 24 weeks of treatment, with a later scalp biopsy in several patients. Clonality in the scalp was compared among normal scalp (n=4), patchy alopecia areata scalp (n=8), and alopecia totalis/universalis scalp (n=8). RNA came from the PAXgene miRNA kit for fixed scalp, the miRNeasy kit for PBMCs, and the RNeasy kit for mouse skin. TCRbeta CDR3 regions were amplified by immunoSEQ multiplex PCR with 35 Vbeta forward and 13 Jbeta reverse primers. Overall study outcomes, separate from this receptor: Shared TCR sequences between patients were less evident than in mice, which may be partly attributable to HLA diversity in the patient population. Higher clonality and more expanded CD8+ clones were observed in lesional scalp than in normal scalp, particularly in alopecia totalis/universalis, a finding suggestive of antigenic drive. Tofacitinib significantly lowered scalp clonality and the number of expanded CD8+ clones among the top 100 scalp clones. During tofacitinib treatment, many expanded lesional clones remained in scalp and blood, and this persistence may partly explain relapse after treatment is stopped. Because the treated cohort was small and had only one nonresponder, larger studies are needed to examine links between baseline CD8+ expansion and response. Unlike mouse skin, where gammadelta T cells dominate, normal human skin contains resident alphabeta T cells that get sequenced too, which complicates analysis of the scalp TCR repertoire.

The library was built by means of the immunoSEQ multiplex PCR assay. RNA was extracted from all samples and reverse transcribed into cDNA as template for TCR sequencing. SuperScript III was used to make first-strand cDNA, primed with a 2:1 mix of oligo-dT and random hexamers. A synthetic immune receptor repertoire was used to assess amplification bias, and residual bias was removed computationally. Under the source paper's analysis protocol: Raw reads were preprocessed for error removal, and CDR3 was defined according to IMGT conventions as running from the conserved cysteine to phenylalanine. Clonality was calculated as 1 minus Shannon entropy normalized by log2 of the number of productive unique TCRs. CD4 or CD8 identity of scalp clones was inferred by cross-referencing scalp TCRbeta sequences with sorted blood CD4 and CD8 repertoires. TCRdb holds this immuneACCESS table with in-frame rearrangements only. Some clones are missing; in checked studies, unresolved V genes explain under half, and the rest has no known cause. The DNA was the basis for D and trimming; V, J and clone size are from that table. For this sample the table gives about 210,000 clones, of which around three fifths were detected only once. The top ten clonotypes cover roughly 4.2% of the sample.

The germline V gene (reference sequence) yields SEHNR for CDR1 and FQNEAQ for CDR2. From the cysteine up to the phenylalanine, the CDR3 has a length of 16 residues. The sequence is cut down to CDR3 DNA, 48 bases in frame from base 1. The trim is 6 bases for V and 0 bases for J, with a gap of 16 bases between the germline ends. Explained via the paper, the time point label denotes: 4 weeks on oral tofacitinib. The treatment or condition label, as the study defines it: oral pan-JAK inhibitor, 5-10 mg twice daily. Lesional scalp punch biopsies and peripheral blood were obtained from alopecia areata patients. After PBMCs were isolated by density centrifugation and stained for CD3, CD4 and CD8, a FACSAria was used to sort CD4+ and CD8+ T cells. Points on this clone: Its antigen is not yet known. Nothing much larger sits one base from this clone, and base qualities are not available.

The material was CD4+ T cells sorted from blood, obtained at week 4, from a patient treated with tofacitinib. The V and J segments used are TRBV7-9 and TRBJ2-3; the D segment may tentatively be TRBD1 or TRBD2, each giving 5 matched bases. This sequence originates from a human donor with alopecia areata. The nucleotide sequence is TGTGCCAGCAGGCTGTTGGGGGACCCTAGCACAGATACGCAGTATTTT. It encodes CASRLLGDPSTDTQYF.